This TCR beta chain emerged from a study of tumor-infiltrating lymphocytes in oesophageal squamous cell carcinoma. Comment on this clonotype: The junction shows a germline mismatch at one end, possibly a read error.

The CDR3 contains 16 residues. MiXCR, applied by TCRdb to the PCR reads, yields one record per CDR3 protein. The table includes roughly 20,000 distinct CDR3 sequences, around two fifths detected once. The V and J genes are TRBV5-3 and TRBJ2-5; the D call may be TRBD1 or TRBD2 (5 bases each). TRBV5-3 is an ORF for which the function is uncertain. Sequencing was done on a sample of esophageal tumor tissue. This clonotype was sampled from a male donor with esophageal squamous cell carcinoma. CDR3 nucleotides: TGTGCCAGCAGCTCTACCCTCGAGGGGTACCAAGAGACCCAGTACTTC. As protein: CASSSTLEGYQETQYF.